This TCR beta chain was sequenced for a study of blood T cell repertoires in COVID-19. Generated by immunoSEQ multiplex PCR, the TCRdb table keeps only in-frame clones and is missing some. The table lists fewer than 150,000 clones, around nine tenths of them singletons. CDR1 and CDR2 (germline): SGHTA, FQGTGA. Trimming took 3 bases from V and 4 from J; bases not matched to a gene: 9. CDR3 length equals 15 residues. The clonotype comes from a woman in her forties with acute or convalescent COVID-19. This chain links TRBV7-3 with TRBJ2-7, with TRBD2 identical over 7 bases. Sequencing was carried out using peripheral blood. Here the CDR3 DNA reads TGTGCCAGCAGCTTCCAGGCTAGCGGACCGTACGAGCAGTACTTC. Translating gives CASSFQASGPYEQYF.